This T cell receptor beta chain was sequenced in a study of shared clonotypes between healthy human individuals. The CDR3 runs 15 residues. The germline V gene encodes CDR1 SGHRS and CDR2 YFSETQ. V gave up 2 bases and J gave up 2 bases, with 8 bases separating them. Libraries were prepared by immunoSEQ multiplex PCR; TCRdb keeps only in-frame clonotypes and omits some of them. Of 450,000 to 500,000 clones detected, 70% to 80% appear once; the ten largest clones hold more than 10%. J is TRBJ2-6 and V is TRBV5-1; D is ambiguous. This clonotype originated in a woman in her 40s in good health. Some clones in this sample may be carry-over from other donors' samples. Specimen: PBMCs. CDR3 amino acids: CASSFLQTGANVLTF. The CDR3 DNA reads TGCGCCAGCAGCTTCCTTCAGACTGGGGCCAACGTCCTGACTTTC.